Here is one T cell receptor beta chain with its context. The antigen remains undetermined. This sample was included in a study of shared clonotypes between healthy human individuals. The donors were all Caucasian adults (living in Nashville, Tennessee). Whole-study results and caveats: Blood was the only sampled material, and tissue repertoires likely differ.

Deep was the level at which the assay was run. On sorted subsets, replicate PCRs used about 200 ng DNA, or some 27,000 T cell genomes. Using immunoSEQ multiplex PCR, the repertoire was profiled, and TCRdb retains in-frame clones only, with some absent. This table has some 2,000,000 clones, roughly 96% appearing once. Sequenced material: naive CD4+ T cells sorted from blood. Specified subset: CD45RA+ positively selected. The receptor was derived from a man between 18 and 35 years old in good health.

The CDR3 loop reads CASSRADHRATNEKLFF. The CDR3 region has the DNA TGTGCCAGTAGTAGGGCCGACCACCGCGCAACTAATGAAAAACTGTTTTTT. V and J are TRBV19 and TRBJ1-4; D not certain. Trimming took 4 bases from V and 0 from J, leaving 15 bases between them. Germline CDR1 LNHDA, CDR2 SQIVND (reference sequence). There are 17 residues in the CDR3.